This T cell receptor beta chain was observed in a study of control samples from healthy donors and cancer patients. The CDR3 is 15 residues long. Trimming took off 3 bases at V and 8 bases at J, with 17 bases between the two ends. Looked up from germline, CDR1 is SGHNT and CDR2 is YYREEE (reference sequence). The method was immunoSEQ multiplex PCR; TCRdb's version includes in-frame clones alone and lacks a portion of them. The repertoire holds around 97,000 clones, 75% to 90% seen once, with 15% to 20% in the top ten. This TCR came from a man aged 55-75 years with lung cancer. The rearrangement uses TRBV5-4 and TRBJ1-4, with D possibly TRBD1 on 6 matching bases. The sequenced material came from PBMCs. The CDR3 nucleotides read TGTGCCAGCAGCTCCGGGACACCGTATGGGGAAAAACTGTTTTTT. Protein sequence: CASSSGTPYGEKLFF.